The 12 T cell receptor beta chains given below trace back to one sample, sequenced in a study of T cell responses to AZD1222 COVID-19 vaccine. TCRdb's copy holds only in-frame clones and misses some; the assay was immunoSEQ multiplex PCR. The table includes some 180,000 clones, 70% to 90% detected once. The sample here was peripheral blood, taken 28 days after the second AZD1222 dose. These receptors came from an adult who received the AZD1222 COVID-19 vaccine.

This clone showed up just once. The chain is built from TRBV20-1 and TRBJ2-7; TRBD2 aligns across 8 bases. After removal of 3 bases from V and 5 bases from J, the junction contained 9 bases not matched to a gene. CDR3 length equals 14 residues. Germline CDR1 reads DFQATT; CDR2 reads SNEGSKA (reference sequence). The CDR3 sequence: CSASRGGEMNEQYF. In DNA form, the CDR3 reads TGCAGTGCTAGTCGGGGGGGTGAGATGAACGAGCAGTACTTC.

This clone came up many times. The CDR3 is CASSQDKTGGRITEAFF. CDR3 coding DNA: TGTGCCAGCAGCCAAGATAAGACAGGGGGTAGAATCACTGAAGCTTTCTTT. V usage is TRBV3-1 (or the pseudogene TRBV3-2) and J usage is TRBJ1-1, with 9 bases fitting TRBD1. Germline lookup yields CDR1 LGHDT and CDR2 YNNKEL (reference sequence). The CDR3 is made up of 17 amino acids. The trim removed 0 bases at V and 4 bases at J, leaving 9 bases unmatched.

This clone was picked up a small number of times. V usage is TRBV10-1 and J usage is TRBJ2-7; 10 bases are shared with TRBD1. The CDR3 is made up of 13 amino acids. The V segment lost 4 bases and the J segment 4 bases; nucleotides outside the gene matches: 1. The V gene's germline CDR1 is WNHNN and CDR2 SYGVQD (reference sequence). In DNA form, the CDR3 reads TGCGCCAGCAGTGGGACAGGGGGTTACGAGCAGTACTTC. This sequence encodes CASSGTGGYEQYF.

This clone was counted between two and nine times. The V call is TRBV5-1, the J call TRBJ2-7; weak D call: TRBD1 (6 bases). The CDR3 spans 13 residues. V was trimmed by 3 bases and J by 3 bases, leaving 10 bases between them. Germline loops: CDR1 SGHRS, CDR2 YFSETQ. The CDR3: CASSSRGNYEQYF. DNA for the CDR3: TGCGCCAGCAGCTCCAGGGGCAACTACGAGCAGTACTTC.

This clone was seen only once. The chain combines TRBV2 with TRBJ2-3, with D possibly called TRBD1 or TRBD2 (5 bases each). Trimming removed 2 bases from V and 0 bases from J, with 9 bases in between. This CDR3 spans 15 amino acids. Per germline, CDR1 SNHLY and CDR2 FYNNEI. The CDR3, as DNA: TGTGCCAGCAGTGAACAATGGGGGAGCACAGATACGCAGTATTTT. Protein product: CASSEQWGSTDTQYF.

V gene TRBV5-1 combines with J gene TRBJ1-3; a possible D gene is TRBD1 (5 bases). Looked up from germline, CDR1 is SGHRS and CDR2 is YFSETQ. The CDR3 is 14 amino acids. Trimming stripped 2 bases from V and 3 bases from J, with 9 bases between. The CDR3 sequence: CASSFLGGGNTIYF. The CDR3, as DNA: TGCGCCAGCAGCTTCTTGGGGGGTGGAAACACCATATATTTT.

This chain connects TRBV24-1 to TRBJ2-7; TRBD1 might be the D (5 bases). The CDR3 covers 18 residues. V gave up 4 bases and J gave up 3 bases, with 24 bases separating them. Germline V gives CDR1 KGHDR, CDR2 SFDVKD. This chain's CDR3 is CATSDQEGRAITFYEQYF. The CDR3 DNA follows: TGTGCCACCAGTGACCAAGAAGGCAGGGCTATTACCTTCTACGAGCAGTACTTC.

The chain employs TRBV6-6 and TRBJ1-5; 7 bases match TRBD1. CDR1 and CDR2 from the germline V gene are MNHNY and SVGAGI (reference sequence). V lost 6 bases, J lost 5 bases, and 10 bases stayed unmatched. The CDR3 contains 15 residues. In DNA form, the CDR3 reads TGTGCCAGCAGGGAACGACAGGGCCATCATCAGCCCCAGCATTTT. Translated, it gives CASRERQGHHQPQHF.

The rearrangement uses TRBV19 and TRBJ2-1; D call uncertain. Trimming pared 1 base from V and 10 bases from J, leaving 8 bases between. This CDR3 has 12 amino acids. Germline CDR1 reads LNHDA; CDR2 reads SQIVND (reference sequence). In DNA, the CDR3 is TGTGCCAGTAGTATAGGTCCCGCGGAGCAGTTCTTC. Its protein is CASSIGPAEQFF. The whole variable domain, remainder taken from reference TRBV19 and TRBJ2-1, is DGGITQSPKYLFRKEGQNVTLSCEQNLNHDAMYWYRQDPGQGLRLIYYSQIVNDFQKGDIAEGYSVSREKKESFPLTVTSAQKNPTAFYLCASSIGPAEQFFGPGTRLTVL.

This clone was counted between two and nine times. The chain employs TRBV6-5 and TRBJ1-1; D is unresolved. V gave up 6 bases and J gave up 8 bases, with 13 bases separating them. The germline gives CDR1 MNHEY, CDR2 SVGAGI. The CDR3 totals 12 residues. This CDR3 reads CASRPTSVEAFF. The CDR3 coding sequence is TGTGCCAGCAGGCCTACGTCTGTCGAAGCTTTCTTT.

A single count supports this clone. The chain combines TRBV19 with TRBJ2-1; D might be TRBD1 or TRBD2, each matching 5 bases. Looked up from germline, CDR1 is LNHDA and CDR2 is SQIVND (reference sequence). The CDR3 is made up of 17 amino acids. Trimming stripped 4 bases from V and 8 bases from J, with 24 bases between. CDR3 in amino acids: CASSRERGLLRGDEQFF. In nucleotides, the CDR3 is TGTGCCAGTAGTAGAGAACGTGGACTCCTAAGGGGCGATGAGCAGTTCTTC.

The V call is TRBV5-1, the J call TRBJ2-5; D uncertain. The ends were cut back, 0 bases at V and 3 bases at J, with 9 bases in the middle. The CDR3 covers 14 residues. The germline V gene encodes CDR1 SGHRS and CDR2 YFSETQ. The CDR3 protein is CASSLARPEETQYF. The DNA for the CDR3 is TGCGCCAGCAGCTTGGCGAGGCCAGAAGAGACCCAGTACTTC. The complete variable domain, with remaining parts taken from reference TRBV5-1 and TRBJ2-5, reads KAGVTQTPRYLIKTRGQQVTLSCSPISGHRSVSWYQQTPGQGLQFLFEYFSETQRNKGNFPGRFSGRQFSNSRSEMNVSTLELGDSALYLCASSLARPEETQYFGPGTRLLVL.